The 27 T cell receptor beta chains in this list originate from one sample, sequenced in a study of blood T cell repertoires in COVID-19. The protocol was immunoSEQ multiplex PCR, while the TCRdb copy is restricted to in-frame clones and leaves out a portion. The table lists 150,000 to 200,000 clones, roughly 80% of them singletons. The source material was PBMCs or T cells enriched from blood (not recorded which). The source is a woman in her sixties with acute COVID-19.

J is TRBJ1-2 and V is TRBV19; 7 positions match TRBD1. The CDR3 totals 15 residues. Per the germline V gene, CDR1 is LNHDA and CDR2 is SQIVND (reference sequence). V was pared by 2 bases and J by 4 bases, with 7 bases of the junction left unmatched. The CDR3: CASSITRDRAYGYTF. The CDR3 region has the DNA TGTGCCAGTAGTATAACTCGAGACAGGGCCTATGGCTACACCTTC.

J is TRBJ2-7 and V is TRBV5-4, with D unresolved. The CDR3 has 13 amino acids. The V end lost 0 bases, the J end lost 3 bases, and 7 bases lay between the germline ends. The germline V gene has CDR1 SGHNT and CDR2 YYREEE (reference sequence). For the CDR3, the DNA is TGTGCCAGCAGCTTGGCTGGCCTCTACGAGCAGTACTTC. This translates into CASSLAGLYEQYF.

The chain employs TRBV12-3 or TRBV12-4 and TRBJ1-5; 8 bases are a match to TRBD1. V lost 6 bases and J lost 6; bases outside the gene matches: 4. The CDR3 is made up of 13 amino acids. The CDR3 nucleotides are TGTGCCAGCAGCCCTGGGACAGGTCAGCCCCAGCATTTT. This translates into CASSPGTGQPQHF.

The chain employs TRBV24-1 and TRBJ1-5; D ambiguous. The CDR3 extends over 14 amino acids. V dropped 3 bases and J dropped 6 bases, with 11 bases sitting between them. Germline assignment: CDR1 KGHDR and CDR2 SFDVKD. CDR3 DNA sequence: TGTGCCACCAGTGATACTCGGCCAGGTCAGCCCCAGCATTTT. Its translation is CATSDTRPGQPQHF.

The chain employs TRBV6-5 and TRBJ2-7; no clear D gene. The CDR3 runs to 14 residues. Germline CDR1 MNHEY, CDR2 SVGAGI. Trimming removed 0 bases at V and 5 bases at J, with 11 bases between. CDR3: CASSYSGLVHEQYV. DNA of the CDR3: TGTGCCAGCAGTTACTCCGGGTTAGTCCACGAGCAGTACGTC.

The chain combines TRBV12-3 or TRBV12-4 with TRBJ2-3; 10 nucleotides match TRBD1. This CDR3 has 12 amino acids. J was trimmed by 7 bases and V by 11 bases; bases with no gene match: 6. The CDR3 DNA reads as TGTGCCTGGGGGACAGGGGTATATACGCAGTATTTT. It is translated as CAWGTGVYTQYF.

This sequence joins TRBV7-2 and TRBJ1-1; 7 nucleotides match TRBD1. Germline V gives CDR1 SGHTA, CDR2 FQGNSA. Trimming at V came to 4 bases and at J to 3 bases, leaving 2 bases not matched to a gene. The CDR3 totals 13 residues. The CDR3 DNA reads TGTGCCAGCAGCTCCCAGGGGGACACTGAAGCTTTCTTT. It translates to CASSSQGDTEAFF.

This chain links TRBV27 with TRBJ2-1, with D perhaps matching TRBD1 (5 bases). The V and J ends lost 4 bases and 6 bases respectively, with 10 bases between them. From germline, CDR1 is MNHEY and CDR2 SMNVEV (reference sequence). This CDR3 has 13 residues. CDR3 coding DNA: TGTGCCAGCAGTTCCAGACAGCCCAATGAGCAGTTCTTC. Amino acids: CASSSRQPNEQFF.

The V and J genes are TRBV28 and TRBJ1-2; 7 nucleotides line up with TRBD1. This CDR3 has 13 amino acids. After removal of 7 bases from V and 5 bases from J, the junction contained 7 bases not matched to a gene. Germline CDR1 and CDR2: MDHEN and SYDVKM. CDR3 nucleotides: TGTGCCAGCATTCCGGACAGGCATTATGGCTACACCTTC. Amino acids: CASIPDRHYGYTF.

The genes are TRBV7-2 and TRBJ1-2; D is uncertain. The V gene's germline CDR1 is SGHTA and CDR2 FQGNSA. V lost 6 bases, J lost 0 bases, and 11 bases lay in between. The CDR3 runs 14 residues. The DNA for the CDR3 is TGTGCCAGCAGTCCACCATTAGCTAACTATGGCTACACCTTC. It translates to CASSPPLANYGYTF. Full variable domain (rest looked up from reference TRBV7-2 and TRBJ1-2): GAGVSQSPSNKVTEKGKDVELRCDPISGHTALYWYRQSLGQGLEFLIYFQGNSAPDKSGLPSDRFSAERTGGSVSTLTIQRTQQEDSAVYLCASSPPLANYGYTFGSGTRLTVV.

The chain combines TRBV7-9 with TRBJ1-5, with 7 bases lining up with TRBD1. Germline assignment: CDR1 SEHNR and CDR2 FQNEAQ (reference sequence). The CDR3 consists of 16 residues. With 1 base clipped from V and 3 bases from J, the junction kept 6 bases outside the gene matches. CDR3 coding DNA: TGTGCCAGCAGCTTAGGGGCAGGGGGTTTCAATCAGCCCCAGCATTTT. Translation gives CASSLGAGGFNQPQHF. The full variable domain, with the rest looked up from reference TRBV7-9 and TRBJ1-5, is DTGVSQNPRHKITKRGQNVTFRCDPISEHNRLYWYRQTLGQGPEFLTYFQNEAQLEKSRLLSDRFSAERPKGSFSTLEIQRTEQGDSAMYLCASSLGAGGFNQPQHFGDGTRLSIL.

V gene TRBV6-2 or TRBV6-3 combines with J gene TRBJ2-1; D perhaps matches TRBD2 (6 bases). The CDR3 consists of 14 residues. Germline V lookup: CDR1 MNHEY, CDR2 SVGEGT. Trimming took 2 bases from V and 10 from J, leaving 15 bases between them. CDR3 sequence (DNA): TGTGCCAGCAGTTACGCCCCGCTGGGGGGAGAGCAGTTCTTC. Translation: CASSYAPLGGEQFF.

The chain has TRBV3-1 (or the pseudogene TRBV3-2) and TRBJ2-1, with a possible D match to TRBD2 (5 bases). V was cut by 0 bases and J by 0 bases, with 6 bases left in between. Germline V gene lookup returns CDR1 LGHDT and CDR2 YNNKEL (reference sequence). The CDR3 sequence is 15 residues long. CDR3 amino acids: CASSQELGSYNEQFF. The CDR3 coding sequence is TGTGCCAGCAGCCAAGAACTAGGCTCCTACAATGAGCAGTTCTTC.

The chain recombines TRBV11-2 with TRBJ1-6; D is uncertain. With 2 bases removed from V and 7 bases from J, the gap between germline ends came to 9 bases. Germline loops: CDR1 SGHAT, CDR2 FQNNGV. The CDR3 loop spans 14 amino acids. CDR3 in amino acids: CASSLREGNSPLHF. In nucleotides, the CDR3 is TGTGCCAGCAGCTTAAGGGAGGGAAATTCACCCCTCCACTTT.

V and J are TRBV6-5 and TRBJ1-1, with a tentative D call TRBD1 (5 bases). CDR3 size: 16 residues. V lost 2 bases to trimming and J lost 0 bases, with 13 bases between them. Germline V CDR1 and CDR2: MNHEY, SVGAGI. The CDR3 loop reads CASSYRGEPMNTEAFF. Here the CDR3 DNA reads TGTGCCAGCAGTTACCGGGGGGAGCCTATGAACACTGAAGCTTTCTTT.

This chain links TRBV27 with TRBJ1-2; 11 bases are a match to TRBD1. Per germline, CDR1 MNHEY and CDR2 SMNVEV (reference sequence). With 7 bases clipped from V and 8 bases from J, the junction kept 12 bases outside the gene matches. There are 15 residues in the CDR3. In nucleotides, the CDR3 is TGTGCCAGCACCCTAACCGGGACAGGGGGTTTAGGCTACACCTTC. This codes for CASTLTGTGGLGYTF.

The V and J genes are TRBV11-2 and TRBJ2-1, with no clear D. From germline, CDR1 is SGHAT and CDR2 FQNNGV. Trimming shortened V by 2 bases and J by 5 bases, and 10 bases separated the two germline ends. The CDR3 length is 14 residues. This chain's CDR3 is CASSLFSINNEQFF. The CDR3 DNA reads TGTGCCAGCAGCTTATTTAGTATCAACAATGAGCAGTTCTTC.

This chain links TRBV5-1 with TRBJ1-6; tentative D call: TRBD1 (6 bases). The CDR3 length is 15 residues. The V end lost 2 bases, the J end lost 4 bases, and 10 bases lay between the germline ends. Germline V gene lookup returns CDR1 SGHRS and CDR2 YFSETQ. The CDR3 DNA reads as TGCGCCAGCAGCTTTCAGGGGCAATATAATTCACCCCTCCACTTT. It specifies CASSFQGQYNSPLHF.

The chain carries TRBV6-5 and TRBJ1-4; 8 bases are shared with TRBD1. Per the germline V gene, CDR1 is MNHEY and CDR2 is SVGAGI. This CDR3 is 15 amino acids long. After removal of 6 bases from V and 0 bases from J, the junction contained 3 bases not matched to a gene. CDR3 DNA sequence: TGTGCCAGCAGGAGACAGGGGACAACTAATGAAAAACTGTTTTTT. It yields the protein CASRRQGTTNEKLFF.

The V gene is TRBV6-5, the J gene TRBJ1-6; the D is unclear. Looked up from germline, CDR1 is MNHEY and CDR2 is SVGAGI. The V gene lost 5 bases and the J gene lost 9 bases, with 11 bases spanning the gap. CDR3 length equals 13 residues. The CDR3 nucleotides are TGTGCCAGCAGTACTAGTTCACTTTCACCCCTCCACTTT. Translating gives CASSTSSLSPLHF.

This clone came up once. V usage is TRBV5-1 and J usage is TRBJ2-1; tentative D call: TRBD2 (7 bases). V was trimmed by 5 bases and J by 3 bases, leaving 15 bases between them. CDR1 and CDR2 from the germline V gene are SGHRS and YFSETQ. The CDR3 totals 15 residues. The CDR3 loop is CASSEGGTFYNEQFF. CDR3 DNA: TGCGCCAGCAGTGAGGGGGGGACTTTCTACAATGAGCAGTTCTTC.

This rearrangement joins TRBV6-6 to TRBJ2-7, with 12 nucleotides matching TRBD1. This CDR3 comprises 14 residues. Looked up from germline, CDR1 is MNHNY and CDR2 is SVGAGI (reference sequence). The V and J ends lost 4 bases and 5 bases, in that order; junction bases with no gene match: 3. The CDR3 DNA is TGTGCCAGCAGTTCCGGGACAGGGGGCCACGAGCAGTACTTC. This codes for CASSSGTGGHEQYF.

The chain combines TRBV12-3 or TRBV12-4 with TRBJ1-2, with 8 bases lining up with TRBD1. The CDR3 covers 11 residues. V dropped 10 bases and J dropped 9; count of bases not matched to a gene: 7. The CDR3: CATDRQGSYTF. Here the CDR3 DNA reads TGTGCCACCGATCGACAGGGGAGCTACACCTTC.

This rearrangement joins TRBV3-1 (or the pseudogene TRBV3-2) to TRBJ1-1; D remains ambiguous. V was cut by 0 bases and J by 0 bases, with 5 bases left in between. The CDR3 runs 14 residues. CDR1 is LGHDT and CDR2 is YNNKEL in the germline V gene (reference sequence). The CDR3 region is CASSQDNMNTEAFF. The CDR3, as DNA: TGTGCCAGCAGCCAAGATAACATGAACACTGAAGCTTTCTTT.

V usage is TRBV28 and J usage is TRBJ2-7, with a weak D call TRBD2 (5 bases). This CDR3 has 15 amino acids. Germline V gene sequence: CDR1 MDHEN, CDR2 SYDVKM. V was cut by 3 bases and J by 0 bases, with 12 bases left in between. The CDR3 bases are TGTGCCAGCAGTTTTGCGGGCCTACACTCCTACGAGCAGTACGTC. Its protein product is CASSFAGLHSYEQYV.

V is TRBV7-2 and J is TRBJ2-5; a weak D match, TRBD2 (5 bases). Trimming cost V 1 base and J 3 bases, with 9 bases left between them. Germline V gene data show CDR1 as SGHTA and CDR2 as FQGNSA. The CDR3 runs 14 residues. As DNA, the CDR3 is TGTGCCAGCAGCTTAGGACGGGAAAAAGAGACCCAGTACTTC. This encodes CASSLGREKETQYF. Looking up the rest from reference TRBV7-2 and TRBJ2-5 gives the full variable domain: GAGVSQSPSNKVTEKGKDVELRCDPISGHTALYWYRQSLGQGLEFLIYFQGNSAPDKSGLPSDRFSAERTGGSVSTLTIQRTQQEDSAVYLCASSLGREKETQYFGPGTRLLVL.

A remark on this clone: The sample holds other DNA sequences that translate to the same CDR3. This chain joins TRBV9 and TRBJ2-1; 8 bases agree with TRBD2. J gave up 4 bases and V 0 bases, and 3 bases lay outside the gene matches. There are 15 residues in the CDR3. Germline V gene sequence: CDR1 SGDLS, CDR2 YYNGEE. The CDR3 is CASSVVGGGYNEQFF. CDR3 sequence (DNA): TGTGCCAGCAGCGTAGTGGGCGGGGGGTACAATGAGCAGTTCTTC.